These 18 T cell receptor beta chains originate from one sample sequenced in a study of cytomegalovirus exposure and HLA in healthy donors. The PCR made use of 60 Vbeta and 13 Jbeta primers. Generated by immunoSEQ multiplex PCR, the TCRdb table keeps only in-frame clones and is missing some. The sample lists 100,000 to 150,000 clones, about 79% occurring once. Sequencing used PBMCs. These receptor sequences come from a woman between 18 and 29 years old in good health and CMV-seropositive.

The rearrangement joins TRBV7-9 to TRBJ2-2; tentatively, D is TRBD2 (5 bases). With 8 bases removed from V and 3 bases from J, the gap between germline ends came to 7 bases. Germline CDR1 reads SEHNR; CDR2 reads FQNEAQ (reference sequence). CDR3 length: 12 amino acids. The CDR3 sequence: CASGRYTGELFF. The CDR3 nucleotides read TGTGCCAGCGGGAGATACACCGGGGAGCTGTTTTTT.

The chain joins TRBV12-2 to TRBJ2-3; TRBD2, the table's D call, lacks a check against the DNA. TRBV12-2 is given as a pseudogene. The CDR3 sequence is 14 residues long. The CDR3 nucleotides read TGTGCAAGTCGCTTTCGTCTACGCACAGATACGCAGTATTTT. Protein sequence: CASRFRLRTDTQYF.

The chain links TRBV2 to TRBJ2-7; no reliable D call. The germline V gene has CDR1 SNHLY and CDR2 FYNNEI. CDR3 size: 14 residues. V lost 2 bases and J 5 bases, leaving 13 bases between the germline ends. The DNA of the CDR3 is TGTGCCAGCAGTGAAACGGCAGGTCAGCACGAGCAGTACTTC. It specifies CASSETAGQHEQYF.

This chain links TRBV5-4 with TRBJ2-3, with unresolved D. The CDR3 contains 13 residues. Germline CDR1 reads SGHNT; CDR2 reads YYREEE (reference sequence). Between the trimmed V and J ends, which lost 4 bases and 1 base, there was a span of 7 bases. The DNA for the CDR3 is TGTGCCAGCAGCGGCCAGGGCACAGATACGCAGTATTTT. Translating gives CASSGQGTDTQYF. Based on the CDR3 plus reference TRBV5-4 and TRBJ2-3, the full variable domain is ETGVTQSPTHLIKTRGQQVTLRCSSQSGHNTVSWYQQALGQGPQFIFQYYREEENGRGNFPPRFSGLQFPNYSSELNVNALELDDSALYLCASSGQGTDTQYFGPGTRLTVL.

This chain links TRBV6-5 with TRBJ1-2, with D possibly matching TRBD1 (6 bases). With 6 bases removed from V and 4 bases from J, the gap between germline ends came to 12 bases. CDR3 length equals 13 residues. CDR1 and CDR2 (germline): MNHEY, SVGAGI. The CDR3 region is CASSPGGPYGYTF. The CDR3 nucleotides are TGTGCCAGCAGCCCGGGGGGCCCCTATGGCTACACCTTC.

The chain carries TRBV27 and TRBJ1-4; a possible D gene is TRBD1 (6 bases). The CDR3 runs 15 residues. Germline-derived CDR1 and CDR2 are MNHEY and SMNVEV (reference sequence). V was cut by 5 bases and J by 7 bases, with 17 bases left in between. As DNA, the CDR3 is TGTGCCAGCAGTCCGCTAGGGGGAGGGAGTGAAAAACTGTTTTTT. Encoded protein: CASSPLGGGSEKLFF.

J is TRBJ1-1 and V is TRBV30; TRBD1 matches 7 bases. This CDR3 spans 13 amino acids. CDR1 is GTSNPN, CDR2 SVGIG, per germline (reference sequence). V gave up 4 bases and J gave up 1 base; unmatched junction bases: 3. The CDR3, as DNA: TGTGCCTGGAACCGACAGGGGAACACTGAAGCTTTCTTT. It codes for CAWNRQGNTEAFF.

This chain joins TRBV9 and TRBJ2-1; TRBD2 agrees at 12 bases. Trimming at V came to 4 bases and at J to 2 bases, leaving 4 bases not matched to a gene. CDR1 is SGDLS, CDR2 YYNGEE, per germline. CDR3 size: 16 residues. The CDR3 bases are TGTGCCAGCAGCAAACTAGCGGGGGGTACCTACAATGAGCAGTTCTTC. It codes for CASSKLAGGTYNEQFF.

This chain joins TRBV9 and TRBJ2-1; 8 positions match TRBD2. CDR3 length: 16 residues. CDR1 and CDR2 (germline): SGDLS, YYNGEE. Trimming at V came to 4 bases and at J to 5 bases, leaving 11 bases not matched to a gene. CDR3 coding DNA: TGTGCCAGCAGCTCCATGGGACTAGGAGGCCACAATGAGCAGTTCTTC. It is translated as CASSSMGLGGHNEQFF. The complete variable domain, with remaining parts taken from reference TRBV9 and TRBJ2-1, reads DSGVTQTPKHLITATGQRVTLRCSPRSGDLSVYWYQQSLDQGLQFLIQYYNGEERAKGNILERFSAQQFPDLHSELNLSSLELGDSALYFCASSSMGLGGHNEQFFGPGTRLTVL.

Concerning this clone itself: Without the conserved terminal phenylalanine or tryptophan, this CDR3 likely stems from a read error. The rearrangement uses TRBV30 and TRBJ2-7; 7 bases agree with TRBD1. Per germline, CDR1 GTSNPN and CDR2 SVGIG (reference sequence). Trimming removed 4 bases from V and 5 bases from J; junction bases left unmatched: 2. The CDR3 is 11 residues long. DNA of the CDR3: TGTGCCTGGAAAAGGGGGCACGAGCAGTACCTC. It encodes CAWKRGHEQYL.

This chain joins TRBV7-6 and TRBJ2-7; D unresolved. Trimming took 1 base from V and 7 from J, leaving 5 bases between them. This CDR3 is 11 amino acids long. Germline V gene sequence: CDR1 SGHVS, CDR2 FNYEAQ. The CDR3 DNA sequence: TGTGCCAGCAGCTTAGTCGGGGAGCAGTACTTC. Translation gives CASSLVGEQYF.

Turning to this clone: A read error may account for a junction end that differs from germline. The rearrangement links TRBV5-5 to TRBJ2-3; D gene uncertain. The germline V gene encodes CDR1 SGHKS and CDR2 YYEKEE (reference sequence). The CDR3 length is 13 residues. The CDR3 here is CASSLLGADTQCF. The CDR3 DNA reads TGTGCCAGCAGCCTCCTAGGCGCAGATACGCAGTGTTTT.

This chain links TRBV6-1 with TRBJ1-4, with D unclear. Between the trimmed V and J ends, which lost 4 bases and 0 bases, there was a span of 9 bases. This CDR3 is 15 amino acids long. Per germline, CDR1 MNHNS and CDR2 SASEGT. CDR3 nucleotides: TGTGCCAGCAGTGTCAACGGAGCAACTAATGAAAAACTGTTTTTT. Translating it yields CASSVNGATNEKLFF.

This rearrangement joins TRBV7-9 to TRBJ2-2; D not certain. Germline V lookup: CDR1 SEHNR, CDR2 FQNEAQ (reference sequence). The CDR3 extends over 12 amino acids. Trimming took off 7 bases at V and 4 bases at J, with 7 bases between the two ends. CDR3 DNA sequence: TGTGCCAGCACGCCGGGCACCGGGGAGCTGTTTTTT. Amino acids: CASTPGTGELFF.

This clone was seen a single time. This chain uses TRBV6-6 with TRBJ1-5; D not certain. Germline loops: CDR1 MNHNY, CDR2 SVGAGI (reference sequence). V lost 2 bases, J lost 11 bases, and 13 bases lay in between. The CDR3 runs to 13 residues. As DNA, the CDR3 is TGTGCCAGCAGTTACCGACCAGACATTGCCCAGCATTTT. This codes for CASSYRPDIAQHF.

V is TRBV11-2 and J is TRBJ1-3; D is ambiguous. The germline CDR1 and CDR2 sequences are SGHAT and FQNNGV. Trimming took 1 base from V and 1 from J, leaving 8 bases between them. The CDR3 covers 15 residues. The CDR3 sequence is CASSLGAGSGNTIYF. CDR3 nucleotide sequence: TGTGCCAGCAGCTTAGGTGCGGGGTCTGGAAACACCATATATTTT.

There are a few counts of this clone. The chain has TRBV7-9 and TRBJ1-1; 9 nucleotides align to TRBD1. Germline CDR1 SEHNR, CDR2 FQNEAQ (reference sequence). The CDR3 loop spans 13 amino acids. With 3 bases clipped from V and 5 bases from J, the junction kept 1 base outside the gene matches. This CDR3 is CASSFGQGTEAFF. CDR3 sequence (DNA): TGTGCCAGCAGCTTCGGACAGGGGACTGAAGCTTTCTTT.

In its sample, this clone was seen once. The chain uses TRBV4-2 and TRBJ2-1; D is unresolved. The germline V gene encodes CDR1 LGHNA and CDR2 YNFKEQ. CDR3 size: 13 residues. The V end was cut by 1 base, the J end by 6 bases, with 7 bases between. The CDR3 bases are TGTGCCAGCAGCCAAGGAGGTTCCAATGAGCAGTTCTTC. Translated: CASSQGGSNEQFF.